This T cell receptor (beta chain) derives from a study of blood T cell repertoires in COVID-19 (dated by TCRdb to 2020 to 2022). Looking at the study overall: The collaborator samples originated in the United States, Italy and Spain and spanned the acute and convalescent phases of COVID-19. Where HLA class I and class II types were available, the types were taken from metadata supplied by the sample provider, not from assay-based typing. Subjects who had been exposed to COVID-19, were actively infected with it, or had recovered from it provided the deeply sampled blood TCRbeta repertoires that made up the dataset. The samples were drawn from the first 160 participants of the ongoing ImmuneRACE study and from 950 to 1,500 subjects provided by 6 global collaborators. The prospective study material was composed of cDNA or gDNA derived from T cells, B-cell-depleted T cells, or PBMCs. The repertoires were released in a freely available public database intended as a resource for research on the immune response to SARS-CoV-2. Sample metadata almost always included a de-identified subject ID, COVID-19 status, age in years and sex. The research as a whole found: The quantity of clinical and demographic metadata differed by source and by participant and was supplied without curation.

Enrolling through a virtual design, the prospective study's participants ranged in age from roughly 18 to 95 years and lived across about two dozen United States geographic areas. In the prospective study, cohorts were assigned on the basis of participant-reported clinical history obtained from a screening survey and a study questionnaire. In the prospective study, mobile phlebotomists collected whole blood, serum and a nasopharyngeal or oropharyngeal swab from each participant. Participants in the prospective study had the option to provide additional blood draws and questionnaires over an approximately 2-month period. Before DNA extraction, prospective study blood samples were shipped either frozen or at room temperature. Its CDR3 holds 15 amino acids, cysteine through phenylalanine. CDR3 DNA only is kept here, 45 bases in frame from base 1. CDR1 SGHVS and CDR2 FQNEAQ were looked up in the germline V gene. V is pared back by 5 bases and J by 4 bases, with 12 bases lying between the germline termini.

Details on this clone: Which antigen it targets is not known. Base qualities are not at hand, and no much larger clone is one base apart.

TCRbeta CDR3 regions were amplified from genomic DNA by means of the immunoSEQ Assay, a bias-controlled multiplex PCR. Regarding the original processing steps: Nucleated cell counts per sample were estimated from amplification of reference gene primers within the assay. To quantify the absolute abundance of each unique TCRbeta CDR3 rearrangement, sequence reads were collapsed and filtered. For each sample, productive Simpson clonality was calculated as the square root of Simpson's diversity index over productive rearrangements. Entries here come from immuneACCESS through TCRdb and include only in-frame sequences with V and J called. Some clones fail to appear in such tables; in the studies checked, an unresolved V gene covers under half of the shortfall, and the cause of the remainder is unknown. The DNA was the basis for D and trimming; V, J and clone size are from that table. A total of around 340,000 clones appear in this sample, approximately 86% of them only once. The ten largest clonotypes hold about 4.2% of the sample.

The receptor was derived from a middle-aged woman with acute COVID-19. The rearranged segments are TRBV7-8 and TRBJ2-6, with TRBD1 tentatively as D gene (6 bases match). Specimen: PBMCs or T cells enriched from blood (not recorded which). Here is the DNA: TGTGCCAGCAGCCCAGGGGCCTCCGGGGCCAACGTCCTGACTTTC. Protein translation: CASSPGASGANVLTF.